This T cell receptor beta chain was sequenced during a study of cytomegalovirus exposure and HLA in healthy donors. V was shortened by 3 bases and J by 0 bases, with 8 bases between the two germline ends. Germline lookup yields CDR1 MNHEY and CDR2 SVGAGI. The CDR3 is 14 amino acids. The PCR employed 60 Vbeta primers together with 13 Jbeta primers. Repertoires were generated with immunoSEQ multiplex PCR, while TCRdb's copy carries only in-frame clones and drops some. The sample lists 150,000 to 200,000 clones, over 75% seen once, with approximately 2% in the top ten. This TCR was recovered from a woman aged 25 to 45 in good health and CMV-seronegative. The rearrangement links TRBV6-5 to TRBJ1-2; D call uncertain. Sequenced material: PBMCs. The CDR3 region is CASSYAESNYGYTF. In DNA, the CDR3 is TGTGCCAGCAGTTATGCAGAATCTAACTATGGCTACACCTTC.